This section outlines one TCR beta chain sequence together with its context. The assay was immunoSEQ multiplex PCR, and TCRdb's table has in-frame clones only and misses some. The sample yields about 69,000 clones, 80% to 90% seen once. The data stem from a study of a mutant IDH1 vaccine in newly diagnosed glioma. Study details: Sex among treated patients split about 60% male, around 40% female; mean age was about 40 years. Patients previously underwent radiotherapy, temozolomide, or both, and most underwent both.

Regarding time point: baseline, week 1 (first vaccination visit). Treatment described: pre-vaccination baseline after standard-of-care therapy. Each tumor in the donors was a new WHO grade 3 or 4 astrocytoma, IDH1-mutant and ATRX-lost. Per germline, CDR1 SEHNR and CDR2 FQNEAQ (reference sequence). The CDR3 is 10 residues long. With 8 bases removed from V and 8 bases from J, the gap between germline ends came to 9 bases. This clonotype originated in a man in his thirties or forties with glioma. The rearrangement uses TRBV7-9 and TRBJ1-2; unclear D gene. The sequenced sample was PBMCs, obtained from a glioma patient treated with radiotherapy, temozolomide or both. CDR3 DNA sequence: TGTGCCAGCTCAGGTTGGGGCTACACCTTC. It translates to CASSGWGYTF.